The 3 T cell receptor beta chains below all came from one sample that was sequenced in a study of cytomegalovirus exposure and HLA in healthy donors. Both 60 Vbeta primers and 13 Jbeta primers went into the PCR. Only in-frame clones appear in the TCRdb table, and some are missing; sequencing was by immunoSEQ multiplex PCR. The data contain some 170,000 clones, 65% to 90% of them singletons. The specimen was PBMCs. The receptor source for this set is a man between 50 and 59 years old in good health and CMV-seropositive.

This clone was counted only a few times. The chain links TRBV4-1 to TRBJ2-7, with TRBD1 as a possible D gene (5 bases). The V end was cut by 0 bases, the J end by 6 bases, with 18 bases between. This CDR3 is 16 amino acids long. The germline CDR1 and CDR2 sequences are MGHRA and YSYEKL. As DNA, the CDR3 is TGCGCCAGCAGCCAAGACAGCTCCTTGCAGGGCACCGAGCAGTACTTC. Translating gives CASSQDSSLQGTEQYF.

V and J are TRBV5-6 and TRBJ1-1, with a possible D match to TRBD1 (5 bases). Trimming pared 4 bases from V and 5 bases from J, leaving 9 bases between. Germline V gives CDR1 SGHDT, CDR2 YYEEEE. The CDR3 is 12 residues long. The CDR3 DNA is TGTGCCAGCAGCCGGGGGAGGACTGAAGCTTTCTTT. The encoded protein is CASSRGRTEAFF.

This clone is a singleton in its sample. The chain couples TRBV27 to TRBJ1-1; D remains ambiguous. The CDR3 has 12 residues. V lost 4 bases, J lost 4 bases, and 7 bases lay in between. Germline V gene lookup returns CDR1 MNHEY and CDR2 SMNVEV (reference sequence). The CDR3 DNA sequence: TGTGCCAGCAGTTCGCTGAGCACTGAAGCTTTCTTT. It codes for CASSSLSTEAFF.